The T cell receptor (beta chain) under discussion was sequenced for a study of identical twins. Findings and caveats of the study: It was out-of-frame TCR alpha sharing in monozygotic twins that models underestimated. Abundant beta clonotypes from cord blood bore fewer insertions; memory repertoires lacked this pattern. One should note that invariant MAIT and iNKT cells could partly confound zero-insertion analyses.

This clonotype was detected ten times or more. The antigen is unknown. Germline assignment: CDR1 SQVTM and CDR2 ANQGSEA. The CDR3 has 12 amino acids. Trimming pared 3 bases from V and 0 bases from J, leaving 6 bases between. TCRdb reprocessed the 5' RACE reads via MiXCR and lists one record per CDR3 protein. Of roughly 290,000 distinct CDR3 sequences in the sample, roughly 10% were seen once. These data were likewise used in another study, on yellow fever vaccine responses in identical twins.

V and J are TRBV29-1 and TRBJ2-7; D gene ambiguous. The sequenced sample consisted of CD8+ T cells sorted from blood. This sequence originates from a young woman in good health. The CDR3 sequence is CSVELYSYEQYF. CDR3 in DNA: TGCAGCGTTGAGTTATACTCCTACGAGCAGTACTTC.